The 23 T cell receptor beta chains in this list originate from one sample, sequenced in a study of T cell repertoires in cytomegalovirus infection. TCRdb re-derived calls from the reads in MiXCR, one entry per CDR3 protein. This table holds tens of thousands of distinct CDR3 sequences, roughly a quarter found once. These receptors have no known antigen. Specimen: CD8+ T cells from cultured PBMCs, collected from culture after CMV antigen stimulation. The source is a human donor in good health (CMV status not recorded). Some clones in this sample may be carry-over from other donors' samples.

Ten or more counts support this clonotype. The genes are TRBV7-2 and TRBJ2-5; 7 positions agree with TRBD2. Looked up from germline, CDR1 is SGHTA and CDR2 is FQGNSA. This CDR3 is built from 14 residues. The V segment lost 5 bases and the J segment 1 base; nucleotides outside the gene matches: 4. CDR3 loop: CASSPSGVQETQYF. CDR3 nucleotide sequence: TGTGCCAGCAGCCCTAGCGGAGTCCAAGAGACCCAGTACTTC.

This clonotype was picked up a small number of times. The chain links TRBV20-1 to TRBJ2-3; 7 nucleotides line up with TRBD2. The CDR3 is 16 amino acids. CDR1 and CDR2 (germline): DFQATT, SNEGSKA (reference sequence). The J segment lost 2 bases and the V segment lost 5 bases, leaving 13 bases of the junction unmatched. The CDR3 bases are TGCAGTGCTGCCCCTTTAGGGGAGGGACTCACAGATACGCAGTATTTT. The encoded protein is CSAAPLGEGLTDTQYF.

V and J are TRBV20-1 and TRBJ2-5; no reliable D call. Germline CDR1 DFQATT, CDR2 SNEGSKA (reference sequence). V was clipped by 6 bases and J by 0 bases, with 11 bases between them. The CDR3 is made up of 13 amino acids. The CDR3 sequence: CSAVGHDQETQYF. The CDR3 DNA reads as TGCAGTGCAGTTGGGCACGACCAAGAGACCCAGTACTTC.

This rearrangement joins TRBV4-1 to TRBJ2-7; TRBD1 aligns across 7 bases. This CDR3 spans 17 amino acids. The ends lost 0 bases at V and 4 bases at J; junction bases unmatched: 12. In germline, CDR1 is MGHRA, CDR2 YSYEKL. The CDR3 DNA reads TGCGCCAGCAGCCAAGACAGCACGGGACAGACCAGTTACGAGCAGTACTTC. This codes for CASSQDSTGQTSYEQYF.

This clonotype was detected ten times or more. The chain carries TRBV7-2 and TRBJ2-7; D might be TRBD1 (6 bases). V gave up 5 bases and J gave up 7 bases, with 27 bases separating them. Per the germline V gene, CDR1 is SGHTA and CDR2 is FQGNSA. This CDR3 has 17 amino acids. The CDR3, as DNA: TGTGCCAGCAGCGGGACGGGATCGGCACAGGGTATGAGGGAGCAGTACTTC. The encoded protein is CASSGTGSAQGMREQYF. Together with reference TRBV7-2 and TRBJ2-7, the CDR3 gives the full variable domain: GAGVSQSPSNKVTEKGKDVELRCDPISGHTALYWYRQSLGQGLEFLIYFQGNSAPDKSGLPSDRFSAERTGGSVSTLTIQRTQQEDSAVYLCASSGTGSAQGMREQYFGPGTRLTVT.

The chain has TRBV6-6 and TRBJ1-4; 7 bases line up with TRBD1. Losses at the gene ends were 5 bases for V and 4 bases for J; bases not matched to a gene: 10. Germline lookup yields CDR1 MNHNY and CDR2 SVGAGI (reference sequence). The CDR3 has 16 amino acids. CDR3 in DNA: TGTGCCAGCAGTCCTCCCGCCGGGACAGTTAATGAAAAACTGTTTTTT. Translating it yields CASSPPAGTVNEKLFF.

In its sample, this clonotype was seen many times. The rearrangement uses TRBV7-8 and TRBJ2-3, with TRBD2 matching 8 bases. The junction had 19 bases not matched to a gene; V was cut back by 5 bases and J by 0 bases. This CDR3 is built from 20 residues. The V gene's germline CDR1 is SGHVS and CDR2 FQNEAQ. DNA for the CDR3: TGTGCCAGCAGCACACACTATTACGGTAGCGGGACCCCTAGCACAGATACGCAGTATTTT. This encodes CASSTHYYGSGTPSTDTQYF. Complete variable domain (other parts from reference TRBV7-8 and TRBJ2-3): GAGVSQSPRYKVAKRGQDVALRCDPISGHVSLFWYQQALGQGPEFLTYFQNEAQLDKSGLPSDRFFAERPEGSVSTLKIQRTQQEDSAVYLCASSTHYYGSGTPSTDTQYFGPGTRLTVL.

The sample holds many counts of this clonotype. This chain uses TRBV28 with TRBJ1-5, with D maybe TRBD1 (5 bases). The CDR3 extends over 14 amino acids. The V gene lost 3 bases and the J gene lost 3 bases, with 9 bases spanning the gap. Germline V lookup: CDR1 MDHEN, CDR2 SYDVKM. The CDR3 loop is CASSFRVANQPQHF. The DNA of the CDR3 is TGTGCCAGCAGTTTCAGGGTCGCCAATCAGCCCCAGCATTTT.

This clonotype was observed at least ten times. The chain employs TRBV4-1 and TRBJ1-2; D not resolved. CDR1 and CDR2 from the germline V gene are MGHRA and YSYEKL. The CDR3 is made up of 13 amino acids. V was cut by 3 bases and J by 10 bases, with 15 bases left in between. The DNA for the CDR3 is TGCGCCAGCAGCCATCGGTTGTTAAAGGACTACACCTTC. It codes for CASSHRLLKDYTF.

This clonotype was seen once. CDR3 coding DNA: TGTGCCAGCAGCGCCCCGATACGTGACTACGAGCAGTACTTC. Translating gives CASSAPIRDYEQYF. The chain uses TRBV7-1 and TRBJ2-7; unclear D gene. TRBV7-1 is given ORF status, its function remaining uncertain. The germline V and J ends were trimmed by 5 bases and 3 bases, with 14 bases remaining between them. The CDR3 totals 14 residues.

This chain joins TRBV5-5 and TRBJ2-1; D is perhaps TRBD1 or TRBD2 (6 bases each). The CDR3 spans 17 residues. Trimming stripped 0 bases from V and 8 bases from J, with 21 bases between. Per germline, CDR1 SGHKS and CDR2 YYEKEE (reference sequence). For the CDR3, the DNA is TGTGCCAGCAGCTTGGAAAAGACCAGGGGAGGCAGCGATGAGCAGTTCTTC. Translating it yields CASSLEKTRGGSDEQFF.

This clonotype was counted many times. The gene calls are TRBV15 and TRBJ1-1, with TRBD1 matching 9 bases. The V segment lost 3 bases and the J segment 3 bases; nucleotides outside the gene matches: 2. Germline CDR1 and CDR2: LNHNV and YYDKDF (reference sequence). The CDR3 extends over 14 amino acids. The CDR3 loop reads CATSSGQGHTEAFF. Written as DNA, the CDR3 is TGTGCCACCAGCAGTGGACAGGGGCACACTGAAGCTTTCTTT.

This clonotype has at least ten counts. The rearrangement joins TRBV6-2 or TRBV6-3 to TRBJ1-1, with D uncertain. Germline CDR1 and CDR2: MNHEY and SVGEGT. Trimming removed 7 bases at V and 1 base at J, with 13 bases between. CDR3 length: 14 amino acids. CDR3: CASTLEVGNTEAFF. The CDR3 DNA is TGTGCCAGCACCCTCGAAGTGGGGAACACTGAAGCTTTCTTT.

This clonotype showed up many times. The CDR3 here is CASSPKYEQYF. CDR3 DNA: TGTGCCAGTAGTCCCAAGTACGAGCAGTACTTC. This chain links TRBV19 with TRBJ2-7; no clear D. Germline values: CDR1 LNHDA, CDR2 SQIVND (reference sequence). This CDR3 is built from 11 residues. Trimming pared 5 bases from V and 4 bases from J, leaving 6 bases between.

For this clonotype: A much larger clone sits a single nucleotide away, making a read error possible. The V and J genes are TRBV7-4 and TRBJ2-7, with a tentative D call TRBD1 (6 bases). Germline CDR1 reads SGHVT; CDR2 reads SQSDAQ. This CDR3 is built from 14 residues. Written as DNA, the CDR3 is TGTGCCGGCAGCTTACCAGGGGTATTCTACGAGCAGTACTTC. This sequence encodes CAGSLPGVFYEQYF.

In this sample, this clonotype turned up a few times. The gene calls are TRBV4-3 and TRBJ2-1; 8 bases are shared with TRBD1. With V trimmed by 4 bases and J by 3 bases, 5 bases remained unmatched. CDR1 LGHNA and CDR2 YSLEER come from the germline V gene. The CDR3 is made up of 15 amino acids. The CDR3 bases are TGCGCCAGCAGCCGAGACAGGGGCGACTACAATGAGCAGTTCTTC. This translates into CASSRDRGDYNEQFF.

This clonotype has at least ten counts. J is TRBJ2-1 and V is TRBV7-2, with a possible D match to TRBD1 (6 bases). The CDR3 is made up of 15 amino acids. CDR1 and CDR2 from the germline V gene are SGHTA and FQGNSA. Deletions cut 5 bases from V and 3 bases from J, with 14 bases between. Here the CDR3 DNA reads TGTGCCAGCAGCCGCGAGGCAGGGGTCTACAATGAGCAGTTCTTC. This sequence encodes CASSREAGVYNEQFF.

The chain uses TRBV20-1 and TRBJ2-1, with D perhaps TRBD2 (5 bases). Germline V gene lookup returns CDR1 DFQATT and CDR2 SNEGSKA (reference sequence). V lost 3 bases and J lost 7, with 19 bases in between. The CDR3 totals 15 residues. CDR3 sequence reads: CSARDLAPPGNEQFF. The CDR3 DNA is TGCAGTGCTAGGGACCTGGCACCCCCGGGGAATGAGCAGTTCTTC.

The chain uses TRBV30 and TRBJ2-7, with TRBD1 matching over 10 bases. The CDR3 loop spans 12 amino acids. V was pared by 6 bases and J by 4 bases, with 3 bases of the junction left unmatched. Per germline, CDR1 GTSNPN and CDR2 SVGIG (reference sequence). CDR3 in amino acids: CACQDRGYEQYF. In DNA, the CDR3 is TGTGCCTGTCAGGACAGGGGGTACGAGCAGTACTTC.

V usage is TRBV27 and J usage is TRBJ2-3; no reliable D call. The CDR3 contains 12 residues. Germline CDR1 reads MNHEY; CDR2 reads SMNVEV (reference sequence). V was shortened by 4 bases and J by 2 bases, with 4 bases between the two germline ends. The CDR3, as DNA: TGTGCCAGCAGTTCCTACACAGATACGCAGTATTTT. Residues: CASSSYTDTQYF.

This clonotype was found once. The rearrangement uses TRBV18 and TRBJ2-7; possible D gene TRBD2, 5 bases. Germline CDR1 KGHSH, CDR2 LQKENI. V was cut by 2 bases and J by 4 bases, with 24 bases left in between. This CDR3 contains 18 residues. CDR3 loop: CASSPMRKGLPFGYEQYF. The CDR3 DNA is TGTGCCAGCTCACCAATGCGAAAAGGACTCCCGTTCGGGTACGAGCAGTACTTC.

V and J are TRBV28 and TRBJ2-2; D gene unclear. This CDR3 comprises 11 residues. CDR1 and CDR2 (germline): MDHEN, SYDVKM. V gave up 6 bases and J gave up 6 bases, with 5 bases separating them. Here the CDR3 DNA reads TGTGCCAGCAGATGGGCCGGGGAGCTGTTTTTT. This encodes CASRWAGELFF.

J is TRBJ2-2 and V is TRBV10-2; perhaps TRBD1 as D (6 bases). The germline V gene has CDR1 WSHSY and CDR2 SAAADI. The V end lost 0 bases, the J end lost 7 bases, and 12 bases lay between the germline ends. CDR3 length: 15 residues. The CDR3 sequence: CASSESSGEHGELFF. CDR3 DNA sequence: TGCGCCAGCAGTGAGTCTTCAGGGGAACACGGGGAGCTGTTTTTT.